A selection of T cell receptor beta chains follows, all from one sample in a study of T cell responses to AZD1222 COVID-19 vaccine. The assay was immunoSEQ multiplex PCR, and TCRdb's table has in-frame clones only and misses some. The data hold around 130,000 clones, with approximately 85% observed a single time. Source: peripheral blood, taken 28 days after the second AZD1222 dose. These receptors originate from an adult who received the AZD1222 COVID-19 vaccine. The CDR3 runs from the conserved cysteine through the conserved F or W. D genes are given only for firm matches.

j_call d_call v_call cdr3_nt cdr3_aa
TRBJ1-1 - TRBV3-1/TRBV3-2 TGTGCCAGCAGCCAACAGGGCGCGAACACTGAAGCTTTCTTT CASSQQGANTEAFF
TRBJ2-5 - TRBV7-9 TGTGCCAGCAGCTCCCCCGAGGGGGGGAAAGAGACCCAGTACTTC CASSSPEGGKETQYF
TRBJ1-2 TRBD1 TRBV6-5 TGTGCCAGCAGTCCCGGGACAGGGATCTATGGCTACACCTTC CASSPGTGIYGYTF
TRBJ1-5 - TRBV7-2 TGTGCCAGCAGCTGGACTTTCAGCAATCAGCCCCAGCATTTT CASSWTFSNQPQHF
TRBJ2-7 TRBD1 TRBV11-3 TGTGCCAGCAGCCAAGGGGACAGGGCGCTCTACGAGCAGTACTTC CASSQGDRALYEQYF
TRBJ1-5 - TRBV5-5 TGTGCCAGCAGCCAATTGGGGGGCCATCAGCCCCAGCATTTT CASSQLGGHQPQHF
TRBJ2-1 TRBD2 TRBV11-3 TGTGCCAGCAGCCCCGGACTAGCGGGGGGGATCTACAATGAGCAGTTCTTC CASSPGLAGGIYNEQFF
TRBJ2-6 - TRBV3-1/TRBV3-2 TGTGCCAGCAGCCCGACATCCGTTGGGGCCAACGTCCTGACTTTC CASSPTSVGANVLTF
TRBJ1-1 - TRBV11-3 TGTGCCAGCACCCCTGGAGGGGTTTCCACTGAAGCTTTCTTT CASTPGGVSTEAFF
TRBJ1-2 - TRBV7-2 TGTGCCAGCAGCTTATCCGTCAGGGACTATGGCTACACCTTC CASSLSVRDYGYTF
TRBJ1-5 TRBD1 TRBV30 TGTGCCTGGAGCGGTACAGGGGAGGGCAATCAGCCCCAGCATTTT CAWSGTGEGNQPQHF
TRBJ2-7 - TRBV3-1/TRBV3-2 TGTGCCAGCAGCCAAGAGAGGCACTCCTCACAAGGGGAGCAGTACTTC CASSQERHSSQGEQYF
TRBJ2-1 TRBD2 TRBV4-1 TGCGCCAGCTCCGGGGGGGAGGGCCGGCATGAGCAGTTCTTC CASSGGEGRHEQFF
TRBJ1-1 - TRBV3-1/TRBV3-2 TGTGCCAGCAGCCAAATGGACGGGGTGGTCTTCTTT CASSQMDGVVFF
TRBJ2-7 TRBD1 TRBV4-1 TGCGCCAGCAGCCAAGTGCTCGGGACAGGGAGTTCCTACGAGCAGTACTTC CASSQVLGTGSSYEQYF
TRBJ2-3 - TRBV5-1 TGCGCCAGCCGAGCCGGCACAGATACGCAGTATTTT CASRAGTDTQYF
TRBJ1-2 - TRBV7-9 TGTGCCAGCAGCGTTAGGACAGCTAATGGCTACACCTTC CASSVRTANGYTF
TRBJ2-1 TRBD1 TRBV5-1 TGCGCCAGCGCAGGGGGAGAGTACAATGAGCAGTTCTTC CASAGGEYNEQFF
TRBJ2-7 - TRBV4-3 TGCGCCAGCAGCCAAGAATTATTCGCGCGGGAGCAGTACTTC CASSQELFAREQYF
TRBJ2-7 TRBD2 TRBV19 TGTGCCAGTACCCCAACTAGCGGGGCGACCTACGAGCAGTACTTC CASTPTSGATYEQYF
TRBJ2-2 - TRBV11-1 TGTGCCAGCAGCTTAGAGAACACCAGGGAGCTGTTTTTT CASSLENTRELFF